This T cell receptor (beta chain) was sequenced in a study of T cell responses to AZD1222 COVID-19 vaccine. As regards this clone: The antigen remains unidentified.

Assay used: immunoSEQ multiplex PCR; TCRdb lists only in-frame clones, some missing. The sample shows some 170,000 clones, 90% to 95% of them seen only once. J lost 2 bases, V lost 1 base, and 3 bases had no gene match. The CDR3 runs to 15 residues. Per germline, CDR1 GTSNPN and CDR2 SVGIG (reference sequence). Study findings and constraints: At study baseline, merely several AZD1222 recipients were seropositive.

The chain combines TRBV30 with TRBJ2-1; 9 bases map to TRBD1. This TCR was recovered from an adult who received the MenACWY meningococcal vaccine as a control. The sample here was peripheral blood, taken 28 days after the second dose of the MenACWY control vaccine. CDR3 sequence: CAWSDWDRAYNEQFF. Here the CDR3 DNA reads TGTGCCTGGAGTGACTGGGACAGGGCCTACAATGAGCAGTTCTTC. The full variable domain, its missing parts supplied by reference TRBV30 and TRBJ2-1, is SQTIHQWPATLVQPVGSPLSLECTVEGTSNPNLYWYRQAAGRGLQLLFYSVGIGQISSEVPQNLSASRPQDRQFILSSKKLLLSDSGFYLCAWSDWDRAYNEQFFGPGTRLTVL.